This T cell receptor beta chain was identified during a study of prognosis after radiotherapy for stage I lung cancer. The overall study: Receipt of concurrent therapy with stereotactic body radiotherapy occurred in no patient. Whole-study findings and limits: There was no determination made of whether the expanded TCR clones were tumor-specific.

The sample holds many counts of this clonotype. Its antigen remains unknown. Germline trimming cut 6 bases from V and 0 bases from J; bases unmatched to any gene: 15. This CDR3 contains 17 residues. Germline V gene lookup returns CDR1 DFQATT and CDR2 SNEGSKA (reference sequence). TCR beta CDR3 was amplified from genomic DNA by two-round multiplex PCR. Gene-specific TRBV and TRBJ primers were used in PCR round one. TCRdb used MiXCR to reprocess the multiplex PCR reads, holding one entry per CDR3 protein. The table has 11,000 to 15,000 distinct CDR3 sequences, approximately 30% seen once; the top ten hold 10% to 13%.

The TCR comes from a donor older than 45 with non-small cell lung cancer. This rearrangement joins TRBV20-1 to TRBJ1-2; 8 bases line up with TRBD1. The sample here was PBMCs, taken before or after stereotactic body radiation therapy (not recorded which). This CDR3 is CSAAKTGVIKSNYGYTF. CDR3 in DNA: TGCAGTGCGGCCAAGACAGGGGTCATAAAATCTAACTATGGCTACACCTTC.